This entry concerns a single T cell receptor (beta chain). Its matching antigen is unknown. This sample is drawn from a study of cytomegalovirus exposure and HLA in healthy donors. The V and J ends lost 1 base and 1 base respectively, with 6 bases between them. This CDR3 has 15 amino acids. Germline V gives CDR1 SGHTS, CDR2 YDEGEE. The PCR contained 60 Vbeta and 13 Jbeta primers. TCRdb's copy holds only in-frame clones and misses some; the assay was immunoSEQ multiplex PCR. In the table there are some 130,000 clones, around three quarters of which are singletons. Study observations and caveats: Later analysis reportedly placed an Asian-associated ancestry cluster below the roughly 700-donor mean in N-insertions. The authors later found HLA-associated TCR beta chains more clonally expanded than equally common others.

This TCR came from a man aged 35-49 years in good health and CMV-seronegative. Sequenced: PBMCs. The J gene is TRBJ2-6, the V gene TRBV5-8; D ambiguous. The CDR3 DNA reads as TGTGCCAGCAGCTTGTCAGTTTCTGGGGCCAACGTCCTGACTTTC. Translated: CASSLSVSGANVLTF.